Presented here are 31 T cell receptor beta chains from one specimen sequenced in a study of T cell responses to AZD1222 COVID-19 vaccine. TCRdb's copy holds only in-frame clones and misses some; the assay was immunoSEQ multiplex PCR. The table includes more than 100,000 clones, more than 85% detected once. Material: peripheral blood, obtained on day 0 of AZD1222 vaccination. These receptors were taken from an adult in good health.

CDR3: CASSQLQGGPSRSPLHF. The DNA of the CDR3 is TGTGCCAGCAGCCAATTACAGGGAGGCCCAAGTAGGTCACCCCTCCACTTT. The chain has TRBV14 and TRBJ1-6; TRBD1 is a possible D gene (6 bases). With 2 bases removed from V and 10 bases from J, the gap between germline ends came to 21 bases. CDR1 is SGHDN and CDR2 is FVKESK in the germline V gene. There are 17 residues in the CDR3.

CDR3: CASSLLGDNEQFF. In nucleotides, the CDR3 is TGTGCCAGCAGTTTATTAGGGGACAATGAGCAGTTCTTC. The chain employs TRBV27 and TRBJ2-1; possibly TRBD1 for D (5 bases). This CDR3 has 13 amino acids. Germline CDR1 reads MNHEY; CDR2 reads SMNVEV (reference sequence). Trimming pared 1 base from V and 5 bases from J, leaving 6 bases between.

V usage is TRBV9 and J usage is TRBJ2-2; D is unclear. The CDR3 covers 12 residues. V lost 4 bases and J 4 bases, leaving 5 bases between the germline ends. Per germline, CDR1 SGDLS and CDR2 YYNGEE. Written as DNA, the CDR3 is TGTGCCAGCAGCCCCCCCACCGGGGAGCTGTTTTTT. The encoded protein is CASSPPTGELFF.

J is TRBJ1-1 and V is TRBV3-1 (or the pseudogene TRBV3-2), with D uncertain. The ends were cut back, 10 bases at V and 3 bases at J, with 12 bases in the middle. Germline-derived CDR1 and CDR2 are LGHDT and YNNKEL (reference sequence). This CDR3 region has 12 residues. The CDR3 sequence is CATGNTDTEAFF. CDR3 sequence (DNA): TGTGCCACCGGAAATACAGACACTGAAGCTTTCTTT.

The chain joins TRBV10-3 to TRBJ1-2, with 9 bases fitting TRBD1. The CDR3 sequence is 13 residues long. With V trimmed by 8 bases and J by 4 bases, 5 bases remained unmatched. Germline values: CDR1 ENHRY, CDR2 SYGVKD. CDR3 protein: CAIDRGTGYGYTF. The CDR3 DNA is TGTGCCATCGACAGGGGGACGGGCTATGGCTACACCTTC.

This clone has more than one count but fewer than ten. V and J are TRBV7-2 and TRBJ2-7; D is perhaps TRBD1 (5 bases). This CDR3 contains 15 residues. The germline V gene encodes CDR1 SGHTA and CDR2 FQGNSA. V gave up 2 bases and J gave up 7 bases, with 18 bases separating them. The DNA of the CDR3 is TGTGCCAGCAGCTTAAGGGGTGGGCAGACCTGGGAGCAGTACTTC. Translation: CASSLRGGQTWEQYF.

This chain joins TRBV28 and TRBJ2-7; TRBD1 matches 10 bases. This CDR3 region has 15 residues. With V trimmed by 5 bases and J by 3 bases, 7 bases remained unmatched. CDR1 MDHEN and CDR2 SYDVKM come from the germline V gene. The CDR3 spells CASSPRDRGIYEQYF. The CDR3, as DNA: TGTGCCAGCAGTCCGCGGGACAGGGGAATCTACGAGCAGTACTTC.

CDR3 bases: TGTGCCAGCAGAAAATCGGGCGGGGGTGGAAACTATGGCTACACCTTC. It codes for CASRKSGGGGNYGYTF. The chain combines TRBV7-9 with TRBJ1-2; perhaps TRBD1 as D (5 bases). Germline CDR1 SEHNR, CDR2 FQNEAQ (reference sequence). The CDR3 totals 16 residues. V was pared by 6 bases and J by 2 bases, with 19 bases between.

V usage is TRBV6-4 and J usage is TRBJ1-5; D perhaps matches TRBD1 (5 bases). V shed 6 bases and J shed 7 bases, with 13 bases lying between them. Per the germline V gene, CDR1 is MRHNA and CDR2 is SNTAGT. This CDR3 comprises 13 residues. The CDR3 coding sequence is TGTGCCAGCAGCACAGGATGGGGCCAGCCCCAGCATTTT. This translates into CASSTGWGQPQHF.

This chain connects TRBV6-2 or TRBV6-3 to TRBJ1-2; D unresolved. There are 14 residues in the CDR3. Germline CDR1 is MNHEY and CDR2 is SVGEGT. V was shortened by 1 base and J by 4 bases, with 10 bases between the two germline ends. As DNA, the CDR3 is TGTGCCAGCAGTTACTTCGCAGACGCCTATGGCTACACCTTC. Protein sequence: CASSYFADAYGYTF.

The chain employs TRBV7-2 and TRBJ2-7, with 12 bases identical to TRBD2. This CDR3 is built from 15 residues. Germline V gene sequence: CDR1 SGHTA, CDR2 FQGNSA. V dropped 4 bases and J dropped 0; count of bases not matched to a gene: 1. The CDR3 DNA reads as TGTGCCAGCAGCTCGACTAGCGGGAGCTCCTACGAGCAGTACTTC. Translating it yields CASSSTSGSSYEQYF.

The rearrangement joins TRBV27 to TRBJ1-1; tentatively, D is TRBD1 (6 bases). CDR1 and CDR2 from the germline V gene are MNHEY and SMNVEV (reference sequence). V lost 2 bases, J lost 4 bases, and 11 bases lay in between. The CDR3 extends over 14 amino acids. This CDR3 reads CASSLKGGSTEAFF. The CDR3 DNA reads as TGTGCCAGCAGTTTAAAAGGGGGAAGCACTGAAGCTTTCTTT.

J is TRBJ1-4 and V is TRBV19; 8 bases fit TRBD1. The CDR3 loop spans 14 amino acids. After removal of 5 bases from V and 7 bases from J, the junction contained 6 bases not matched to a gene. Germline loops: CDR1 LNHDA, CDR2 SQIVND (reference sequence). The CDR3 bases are TGTGCCAGTAGTTCAGGGGGCTTTGGTGAAAAACTGTTTTTT. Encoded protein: CASSSGGFGEKLFF. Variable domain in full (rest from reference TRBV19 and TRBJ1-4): DGGITQSPKYLFRKEGQNVTLSCEQNLNHDAMYWYRQDPGQGLRLIYYSQIVNDFQKGDIAEGYSVSREKKESFPLTVTSAQKNPTAFYLCASSSGGFGEKLFFGSGTQLSVL.

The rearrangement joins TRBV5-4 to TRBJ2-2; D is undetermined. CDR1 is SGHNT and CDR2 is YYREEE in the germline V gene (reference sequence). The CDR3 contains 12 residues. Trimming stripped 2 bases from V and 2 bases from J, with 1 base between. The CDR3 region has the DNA TGTGCCAGCAGCTTAAACACCGGGGAGCTGTTTTTT. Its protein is CASSLNTGELFF.

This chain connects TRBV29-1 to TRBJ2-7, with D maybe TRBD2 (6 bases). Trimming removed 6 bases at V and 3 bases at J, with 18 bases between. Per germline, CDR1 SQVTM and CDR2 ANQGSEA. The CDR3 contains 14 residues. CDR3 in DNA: TGCAGCGTCGGTGGGGGGAGTCCCAACTACGAGCAGTACTTC. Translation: CSVGGGSPNYEQYF.

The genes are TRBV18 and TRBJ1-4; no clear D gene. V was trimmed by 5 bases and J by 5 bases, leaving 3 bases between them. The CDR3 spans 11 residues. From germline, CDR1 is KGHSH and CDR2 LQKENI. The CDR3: CASSANEKLFF. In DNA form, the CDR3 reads TGTGCCAGCTCAGCCAATGAAAAACTGTTTTTT.

CDR3 region: CASSLPTALGNTEAFF. In DNA, the CDR3 is TGTGCCAGCAGCCTCCCCACGGCCCTGGGAAACACTGAAGCTTTCTTT. The V gene is TRBV7-9, the J gene TRBJ1-1; no clear D. This CDR3 has 16 residues. V lost 5 bases and J lost 2, with 18 bases in between. Per the germline V gene, CDR1 is SEHNR and CDR2 is FQNEAQ (reference sequence).

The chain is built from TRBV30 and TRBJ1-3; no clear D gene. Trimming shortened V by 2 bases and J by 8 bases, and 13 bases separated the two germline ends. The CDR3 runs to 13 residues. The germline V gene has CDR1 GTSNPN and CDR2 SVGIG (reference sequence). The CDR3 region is CAWSRRRTYTIYF. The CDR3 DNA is TGTGCCTGGAGTCGACGAAGGACTTACACCATATATTTT.

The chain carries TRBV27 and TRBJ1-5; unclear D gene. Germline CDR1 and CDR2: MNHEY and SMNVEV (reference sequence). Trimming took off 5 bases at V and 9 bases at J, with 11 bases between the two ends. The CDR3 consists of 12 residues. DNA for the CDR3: TGTGCCAGCAGTCCCCCGGGAGGGCCCCAGCATTTT. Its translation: CASSPPGGPQHF.

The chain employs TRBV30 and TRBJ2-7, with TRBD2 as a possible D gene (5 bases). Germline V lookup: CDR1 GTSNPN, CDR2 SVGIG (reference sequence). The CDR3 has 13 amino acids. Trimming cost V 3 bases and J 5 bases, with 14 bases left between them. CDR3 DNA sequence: TGTGCCTGGAGGAGAGGACTGGTCGACGAGCAGTACTTC. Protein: CAWRRGLVDEQYF.

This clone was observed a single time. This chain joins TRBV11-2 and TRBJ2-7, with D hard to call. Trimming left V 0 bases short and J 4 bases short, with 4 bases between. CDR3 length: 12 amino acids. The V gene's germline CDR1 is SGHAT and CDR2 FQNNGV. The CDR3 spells CASSLDRYEQYF. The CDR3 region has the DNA TGTGCCAGCAGCTTAGACCGGTACGAGCAGTACTTC. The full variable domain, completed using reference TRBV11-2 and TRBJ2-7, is EAGVAQSPRYKIIEKRQSVAFWCNPISGHATLYWYQQILGQGPKLLIQFQNNGVVDDSQLPKDRFSAERLKGVDSTLKIQPAKLEDSAVYLCASSLDRYEQYFGPGTRLTVT.

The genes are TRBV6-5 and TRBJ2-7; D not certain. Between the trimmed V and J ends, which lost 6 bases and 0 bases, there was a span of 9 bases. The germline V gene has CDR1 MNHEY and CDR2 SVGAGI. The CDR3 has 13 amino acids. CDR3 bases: TGTGCCAGCAGCCACCGTACCTCCTACGAGCAGTACTTC. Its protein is CASSHRTSYEQYF.

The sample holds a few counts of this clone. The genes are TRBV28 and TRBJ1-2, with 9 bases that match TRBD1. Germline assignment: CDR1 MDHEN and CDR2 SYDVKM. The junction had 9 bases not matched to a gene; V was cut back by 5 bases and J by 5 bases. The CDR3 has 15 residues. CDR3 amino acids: CASSLTGGIGYGYTF. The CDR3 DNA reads TGTGCCAGCAGTCTGACAGGGGGGATTGGATATGGCTACACCTTC.

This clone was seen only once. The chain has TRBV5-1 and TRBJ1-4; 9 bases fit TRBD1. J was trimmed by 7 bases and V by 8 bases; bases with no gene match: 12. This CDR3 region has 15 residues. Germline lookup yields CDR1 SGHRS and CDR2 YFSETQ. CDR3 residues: CASKEQGADVEKLFF. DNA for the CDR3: TGCGCCAGTAAGGAACAGGGGGCCGACGTTGAAAAACTGTTTTTT.

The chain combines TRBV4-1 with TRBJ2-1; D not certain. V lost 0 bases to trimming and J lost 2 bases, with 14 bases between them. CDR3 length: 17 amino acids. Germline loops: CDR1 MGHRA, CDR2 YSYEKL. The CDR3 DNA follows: TGCGCCAGCAGCCAAGATGTCGACACCGGCCCCTACAATGAGCAGTTCTTC. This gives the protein CASSQDVDTGPYNEQFF.

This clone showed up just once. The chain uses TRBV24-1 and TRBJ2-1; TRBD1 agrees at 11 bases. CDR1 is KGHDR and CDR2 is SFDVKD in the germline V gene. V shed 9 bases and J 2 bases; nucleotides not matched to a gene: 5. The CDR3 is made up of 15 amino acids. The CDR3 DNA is TGTGCCACCGGACTGGGACAGGGGGCCTACAATGAGCAGTTCTTC. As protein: CATGLGQGAYNEQFF.

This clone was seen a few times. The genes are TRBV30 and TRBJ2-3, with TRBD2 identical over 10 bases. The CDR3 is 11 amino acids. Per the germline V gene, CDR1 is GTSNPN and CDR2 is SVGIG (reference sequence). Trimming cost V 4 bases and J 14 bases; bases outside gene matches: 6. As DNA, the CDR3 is TGTGCCTGGATATTTAGCGGGGGGTCGTATTTT. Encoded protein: CAWIFSGGSYF.

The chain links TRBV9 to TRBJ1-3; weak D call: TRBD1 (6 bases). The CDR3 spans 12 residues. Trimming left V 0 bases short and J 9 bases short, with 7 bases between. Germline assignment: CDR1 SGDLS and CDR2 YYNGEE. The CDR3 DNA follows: TGTGCCAGCAGCGTAGGGGGGGCCACCATATATTTT. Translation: CASSVGGATIYF.

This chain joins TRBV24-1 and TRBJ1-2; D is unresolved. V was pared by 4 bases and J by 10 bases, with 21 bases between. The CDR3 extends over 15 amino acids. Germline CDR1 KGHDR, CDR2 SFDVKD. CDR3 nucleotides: TGTGCCACCAGTGAGGCAGGAACCGGCGCAGTGGACTACACCTTC. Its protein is CATSEAGTGAVDYTF.

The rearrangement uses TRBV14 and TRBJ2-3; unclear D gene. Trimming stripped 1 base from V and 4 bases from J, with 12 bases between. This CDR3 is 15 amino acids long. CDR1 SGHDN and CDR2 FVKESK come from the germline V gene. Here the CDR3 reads CASSQGVVVSDTQYF. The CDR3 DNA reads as TGTGCCAGCAGCCAAGGGGTGGTGGTATCAGATACGCAGTATTTT. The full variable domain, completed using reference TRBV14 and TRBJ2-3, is EAGVTQFPSHSVIEKGQTVTLRCDPISGHDNLYWYRRVMGKEIKFLLHFVKESKQDESGMPNNRFLAERTGGTYSTLKVQPAELEDSGVYFCASSQGVVVSDTQYFGPGTRLTVL.

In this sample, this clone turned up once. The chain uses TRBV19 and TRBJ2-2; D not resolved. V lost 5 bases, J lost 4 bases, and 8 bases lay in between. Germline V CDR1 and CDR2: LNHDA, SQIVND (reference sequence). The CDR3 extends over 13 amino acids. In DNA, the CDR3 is TGTGCCAGTAGTGTAGCCAGCACCGGGGAGCTGTTTTTT. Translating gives CASSVASTGELFF.